This record covers a single TCR beta chain. No antigen is known for it. It has no much larger one-base neighbor in the sample; base qualities were not kept. The cohort was made up of 500 to 850 healthy bone marrow donors. Cohort members were all nominally healthy when sampled, although unrecorded immune exposures were likely present. The donor was CMV seropositive and was included in the group of 250 to 300 seropositive cohort members. Every donor gave a peripheral blood sample, and the peripheral blood mononuclear cells from that sample were used for TCR beta sequencing. The Qiagen DNeasy Blood Extraction Kit was used to extract genomic DNA from the blood cell samples. The library was prepared using the immunoSEQ multiplex PCR assay. The multiplex PCR relied on a mix of 60 forward primers for TCR Vbeta segments and 13 reverse primers for TCR Jbeta segments. Amplification of the CDR3 region of rearranged TCR beta genes was performed with a multiplex PCR assay on genomic DNA. The amplified TCR beta libraries were sequenced on the Illumina HiSeq System as 87-base-pair reads. Regarding the original processing steps: In a later analysis, tens of millions of unique TCR beta chains were counted across the approximately 620 repertoires, and around 10 million of these chains were shared by at least two donors. To remove PCR and sequencing errors, raw reads were error-corrected and collapsed into unique sequences using a nearest-neighbor algorithm that merged closely related sequences. To assign V, D and J gene segments, CDR3 sequences were aligned to IMGT reference sequences. For a sequence to be retained, at least a six-nucleotide match to both a V gene segment and a J gene segment was required. Rearrangements were classified as productive when the CDR3 lacked stop codons and remained in frame with V and J, and all other rearrangements were classified as non-productive. Following IMGT convention, CDR3 was defined as the stretch from the second conserved V-encoded cysteine to the conserved J-encoded phenylalanine. Sequences without an unambiguous match to a single V gene segment were excluded from the earlier analysis of about 600 of the donors. In an earlier analysis of 587 of the donors, V segments were called functional above 56.7% productive rearrangements and were called segregating when the between-donor standard deviation exceeded 5%. To diagnose cytomegalovirus status from the catalog of TCR beta chain sequences, a statistical classification framework was built. A later analysis assigned V and J genes by comparing TCR nucleotide sequences with IMGT/GENE-DB human TR gene sequences. In a later analysis, CDR3 sequences and most-parsimonious VDJ recombination scenarios were assigned using the TCRdist pipeline. A later analysis defined each TCR beta chain by its CDR3 amino acid sequence plus V-gene family, and excluded reads lacking a unique V-gene family. In a later analysis, approximately 590 highly shared, low-generation-probability nucleotide sequences were removed to address suspected cross-contamination and a sequencing artifact. A later analysis calculated a clonal expansion index for each public chain from normalized within-repertoire ranks of inferred template counts. A later analysis computed generation probabilities with a VDJ recombination model fitted to out-of-frame rearrangements, and checked the results against IGoR. In a later analysis, hypergeometric tests were used to score TCR-TCR, TCR-HLA and TCR-CMV co-occurrence, with a repertoire-size bias correction applied to TCR pairs. False discovery rates were estimated in a later analysis by permuting HLA or CMV assignments 20 times. In a later analysis, co-occurring TCRs were grouped with DBSCAN, and TCRdist sequence similarity was added when clustering was performed within HLA-allele-positive subsets. For co-occurrence clustering, repertoires with fewer than 30,000 or more than 120,000 public chains were excluded, along with four to six repertoires with anomalous nucleotide sharing. TCRdb retrieved this table from immuneACCESS and kept in-frame rearrangements only. Not all clones are present; in checked studies, unresolved V genes account for under half, and no reason is known for the remainder. The V and J calls and clone size come from that table; D and trimming were worked out from the DNA. This sample is represented by more than 60,000 clones; around 74% of them were singletons. The top ten clonotypes cover roughly 5.1% of the sample.

This sample stems from a study of cytomegalovirus exposure and HLA in healthy donors (TCRdb year 2017). At the level of the whole study: According to an earlier analysis of a few hundred of the donors, 150 million to 200 million T cells yielded 90 million to 140 million unique TCR beta sequences and 276 Gb of sequence data. An early release that covered more than 550 HLA-typed donors contained 250 to 350 gigabases of sequencing data and tens of millions of unique TCR sequences. Of the 350 to 450 genotyped donors, over 80% were placed in the genetic ancestry cluster associated with self-reported Caucasian donors. The study aimed to test whether signatures of past pathogen exposure could be identified by cataloging public T cell receptors. The T cell repertoires of some 670 subjects were profiled by immunosequencing and related to cytomegalovirus serostatus. In addition to the first cohort of approximately 670 subjects, a separate validation cohort of 120 different subjects was used. High-throughput TCR immunosequencing, statistical association of individual TCRs with disease status, and machine learning were combined to predict cytomegalovirus infection status. A later analysis re-examined previously published TCR beta repertoires from just over 650 donors and added high-resolution HLA genotyping to investigate patterns of TCR occurrence. In the later analysis, no new phenotypic data were used to find candidate immune exposures; instead, reliance was placed on TCR beta sequences and their occurrence across donors. An earlier analysis of about 620 of the donors applied high-throughput TCR beta sequencing to assess whether each TCR beta V gene segment acted as functional or pseudogenic. Donor age, sex, ethnicity and CMV serostatus were compiled alongside the repertoire data. In a later genetic analysis, genome-wide SNP genotypes for about 55% of the roughly 700 donors were used, and that subset was treated as a discovery cohort. Every repertoire in the discovery cohort had been generated on one and the same sequencing platform. HLA typing covered class I and class II loci at four-digit resolution. The number of donors typed differed by locus, with about 629-630 for A, B, C, DRB1 and DQB1, around 500 for DQA1, over 600 for DPA1, and approximately 470 for DPB1. Five DR-DQ haplotypes were handled as single units for association and clustering, since linkage in the cohort was strong. Among about 400 genotyped donors of the cohort, an average of around 250,000 unique TCR beta nucleotide sequences was sequenced per donor, of which about 18% were non-productive. The full study reports these points: Only TCR beta chains were sequenced in this cohort, and the absence of alpha or paired-chain data limited detectable features. Cytomegalovirus status was reported to be diagnosed by the classifier with high specificity and sensitivity in both the original and validation cohorts. Presence/absence analyses assumed roughly uniform sequencing depth across donors, an assumption that may not hold. In a later analysis, most CMV-associated TCR beta chains were found to appear HLA-restricted, with HLA associations seemingly driven largely by CMV exposure. A group of highly shared sequence variants was considered likely to be a technical artifact of the sequencing pipeline. The authors suggested that the approach could potentially be extended to other disease states and immunological phenotypes. According to a later analysis, TCR association rates differed among HLA loci, with DRB1 alleles showing the most associated TCRs and HLA-C alleles showing the fewest. Correlated functional status among segregating V segments might reflect linkage disequilibrium, but an unknown experimental factor could not be ruled out. The study gave a list of 150 to 200 TCR beta chains associated with cytomegalovirus. An earlier analysis of 587 of the donors showed that most TCR beta V segments appeared in productive rearrangements either about 90% or about 30% of the time, which broadly matched IMGT annotations. Immune exposure information for the cohort was limited to CMV serostatus. In vitro tests confirmed that a few of the cytomegalovirus-associated TCR beta chains recognize cytomegalovirus antigens. A further reported finding was that TCR beta sequences accurately predicted the HLA-A and HLA-B alleles for most subjects in the first cohort. A later analysis found that HLA-associated TCR beta chains were more clonally expanded and had lower generation probabilities than equally common non-associated chains. At a false discovery rate of 0.05, a later analysis linked about 17,000 TCR beta sequences to specific HLA alleles. Because some donors lacked HLA typing at each locus, the association tests relied only on the typed subset. A later genetic analysis associated a missense DCLRE1C variant with V-gene and J-gene trimming of TCR beta chains, and an independent cohort replicated the association. Several of the top co-occurrence clusters appeared to be linked to parvovirus B19, influenza, CMV and Epstein-Barr virus, according to a later analysis. Most TCR sequences were observed very rarely across donors, whereas some public TCRs were present in many individuals. When HLA alleles, especially DR and DQ, strongly co-occurred, attributing TCR associations to individual alleles was difficult. According to a later genetic analysis, donors in an Asian-associated ancestry cluster had fewer N-insertions in productive TCRs than the roughly 700-donor mean. The earlier analysis of around 600 of the donors excluded roughly 16 rarely observed V segments, including chromosome 9 orphons, because counts were too low.

Sequencing used PBMCs. The receptor was derived from a male donor in good health and CMV-seropositive.

The nucleotide sequence reads as follows: TGTGCCAGCAGCTTGGATAGGACAGATCCTCCCTACGAGCAGTACTTC. This gives the protein CASSLDRTDPPYEQYF. The V and J segments used are TRBV5-8 and TRBJ2-7; TRBD1 might be the D gene, on 6 matching bases. Taken from cysteine to phenylalanine, the CDR3 has 16 residues. The sequence is cut down to CDR3 DNA, 48 bases in frame from base 1. The germline V gene gives CDR1 as SGHTS and CDR2 as YDEGEE. V lost 0 bases and J lost 2 bases; the stretch between them is 15 bases long.